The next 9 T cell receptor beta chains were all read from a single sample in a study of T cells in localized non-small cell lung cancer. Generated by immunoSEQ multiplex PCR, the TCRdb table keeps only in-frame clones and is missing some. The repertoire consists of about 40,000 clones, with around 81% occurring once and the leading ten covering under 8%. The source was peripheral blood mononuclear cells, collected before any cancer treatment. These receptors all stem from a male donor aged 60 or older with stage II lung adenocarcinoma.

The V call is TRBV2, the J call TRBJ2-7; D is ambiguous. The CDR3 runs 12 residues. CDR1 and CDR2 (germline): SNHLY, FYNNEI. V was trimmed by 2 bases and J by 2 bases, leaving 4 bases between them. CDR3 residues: CASSELAYEQYF. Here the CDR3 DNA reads TGTGCCAGCAGTGAACTCGCCTACGAGCAGTACTTC.

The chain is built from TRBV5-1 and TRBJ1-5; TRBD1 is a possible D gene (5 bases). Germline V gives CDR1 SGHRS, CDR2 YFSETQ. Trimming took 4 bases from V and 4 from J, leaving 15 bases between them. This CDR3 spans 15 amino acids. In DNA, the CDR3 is TGCGCCAGCAGCCCGAGTGAATGGGGGAATCAGCCCCAGCATTTT. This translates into CASSPSEWGNQPQHF. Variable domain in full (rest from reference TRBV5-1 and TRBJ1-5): KAGVTQTPRYLIKTRGQQVTLSCSPISGHRSVSWYQQTPGQGLQFLFEYFSETQRNKGNFPGRFSGRQFSNSRSEMNVSTLELGDSALYLCASSPSEWGNQPQHFGDGTRLSIL.

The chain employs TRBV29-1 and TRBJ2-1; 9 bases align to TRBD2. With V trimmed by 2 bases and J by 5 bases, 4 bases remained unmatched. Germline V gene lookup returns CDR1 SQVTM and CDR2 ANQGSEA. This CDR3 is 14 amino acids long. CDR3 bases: TGCAGCGTTGAATTTCGACTAGCGGACAATGAGCAGTTCTTC. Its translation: CSVEFRLADNEQFF.

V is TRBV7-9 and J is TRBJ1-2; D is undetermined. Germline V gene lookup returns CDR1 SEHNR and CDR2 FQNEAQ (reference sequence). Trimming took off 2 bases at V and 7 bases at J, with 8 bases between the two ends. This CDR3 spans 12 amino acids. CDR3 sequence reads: CASSLIQRGYTF. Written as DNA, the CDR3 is TGTGCCAGCAGCTTAATACAGCGTGGCTACACCTTC.

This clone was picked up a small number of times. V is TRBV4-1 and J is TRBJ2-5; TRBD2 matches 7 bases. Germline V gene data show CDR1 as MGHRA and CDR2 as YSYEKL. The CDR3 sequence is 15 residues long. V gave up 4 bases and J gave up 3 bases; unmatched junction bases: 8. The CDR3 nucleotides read TGCGCCAGCAGCCGAAACGGGAGGAGGGAAGAGACCCAGTACTTC. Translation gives CASSRNGRREETQYF.

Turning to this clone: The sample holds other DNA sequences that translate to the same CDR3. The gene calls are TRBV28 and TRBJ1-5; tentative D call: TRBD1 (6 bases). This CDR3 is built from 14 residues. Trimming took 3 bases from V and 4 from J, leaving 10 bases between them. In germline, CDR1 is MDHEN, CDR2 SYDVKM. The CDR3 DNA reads TGTGCCAGCAGTTTTGGACAGCTTAATCAGCCCCAGCATTTT. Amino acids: CASSFGQLNQPQHF.

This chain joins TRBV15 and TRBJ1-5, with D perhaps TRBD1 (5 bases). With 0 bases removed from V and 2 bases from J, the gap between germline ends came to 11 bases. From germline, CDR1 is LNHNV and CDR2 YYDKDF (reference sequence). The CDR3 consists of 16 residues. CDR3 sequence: CATSRDPGVGNQPQHF. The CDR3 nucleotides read TGTGCCACCAGCAGAGATCCGGGGGTCGGCAATCAGCCCCAGCATTTT. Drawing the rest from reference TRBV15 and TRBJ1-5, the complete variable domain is DAMVIQNPRYQVTQFGKPVTLSCSQTLNHNVMYWYQQKSSQAPKLLFHYYDKDFNNEADTPDNFQSRRPNTSFCFLDIRSPGLGDTAMYLCATSRDPGVGNQPQHFGDGTRLSIL.

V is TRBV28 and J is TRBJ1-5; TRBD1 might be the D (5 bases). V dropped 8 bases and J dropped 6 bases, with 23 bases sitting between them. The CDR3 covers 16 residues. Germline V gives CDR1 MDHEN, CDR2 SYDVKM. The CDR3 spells CASRLLGGVLGQPQHF. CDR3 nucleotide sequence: TGTGCCAGCCGCCTACTTGGAGGGGTTTTGGGTCAGCCCCAGCATTTT.

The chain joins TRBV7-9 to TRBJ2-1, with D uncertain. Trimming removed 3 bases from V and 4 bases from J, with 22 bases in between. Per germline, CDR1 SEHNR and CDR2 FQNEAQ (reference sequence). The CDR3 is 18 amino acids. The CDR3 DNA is TGTGCCAGCAGCTTTTATTTTCGATCGGACCCCTTTTACAATGAGCAGTTCTTC. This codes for CASSFYFRSDPFYNEQFF.